This T cell receptor beta chain was identified in a study of cytomegalovirus exposure and HLA in healthy donors. Notes on this clone: What it recognizes is unknown. At one end the junction does not follow the germline gene, possibly because of a read error.

The CDR3 loop spans 15 amino acids. Germline CDR1 SGDLS, CDR2 YYNGEE. Study-wide findings and caveats: Apart from CMV serostatus, no immune exposure information was available.

Primers for the PCR totalled 60 Vbeta and 13 Jbeta. Profiled with immunoSEQ multiplex PCR; TCRdb holds only in-frame clones, not every one. The sample includes a few hundred thousand clones, 80% to 95% of them seen just once. Sequenced sample: PBMCs. The genes are TRBV9 and TRBJ2-1; possibly TRBD2 for D (6 bases). The receptor comes from a girl aged 2 to 10 in good health and CMV-seronegative. CDR3 loop: CASTVDGGSYNEQFF. In DNA form, the CDR3 reads TGTGCCAGCACCGTAGACGGGGGAAGCTACAATGAGCAGTTCTTC.